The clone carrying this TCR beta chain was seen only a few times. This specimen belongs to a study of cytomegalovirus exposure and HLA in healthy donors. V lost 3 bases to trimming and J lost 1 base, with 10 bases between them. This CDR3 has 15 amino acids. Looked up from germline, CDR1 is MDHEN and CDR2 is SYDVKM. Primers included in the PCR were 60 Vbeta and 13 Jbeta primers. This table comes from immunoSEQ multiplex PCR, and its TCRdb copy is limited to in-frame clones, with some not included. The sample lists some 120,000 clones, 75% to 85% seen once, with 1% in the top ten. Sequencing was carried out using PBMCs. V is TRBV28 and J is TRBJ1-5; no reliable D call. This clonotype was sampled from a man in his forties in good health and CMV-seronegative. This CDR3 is CASSLLGSSNQPQHF. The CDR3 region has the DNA TGTGCCAGCAGTTTGTTGGGTAGCAGCAATCAGCCCCAGCATTTT.